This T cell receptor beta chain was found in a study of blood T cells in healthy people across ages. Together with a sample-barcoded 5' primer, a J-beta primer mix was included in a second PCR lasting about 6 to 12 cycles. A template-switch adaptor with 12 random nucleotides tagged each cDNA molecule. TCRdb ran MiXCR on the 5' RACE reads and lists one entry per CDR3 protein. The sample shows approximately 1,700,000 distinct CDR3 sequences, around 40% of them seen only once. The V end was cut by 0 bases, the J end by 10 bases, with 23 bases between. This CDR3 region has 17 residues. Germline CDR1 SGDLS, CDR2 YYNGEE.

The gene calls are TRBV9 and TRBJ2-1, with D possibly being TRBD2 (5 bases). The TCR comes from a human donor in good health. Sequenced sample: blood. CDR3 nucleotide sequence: TGTGCCAGCAGCGTAGCTAGTGGTGGTGGGATAGCGACCGAGCAGTTCTTC. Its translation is CASSVASGGGIATEQFF.